This is a list of T cell receptor beta chains from one sample in a study of blood T cell repertoires in COVID-19. Generated by immunoSEQ multiplex PCR, the TCRdb table keeps only in-frame clones and is missing some. In the table there are roughly 68,000 clones, 89% of which are singletons. Sequencing input: peripheral blood. These receptors all stem from a woman aged 45-59 years with active COVID-19. Both conserved end residues are part of each CDR3. The D gene is left open where the match is weak. A clone size is listed for some rows: how often the clone was seen (once, few, many), or a class if it is expanded.

.,TRBV7-8,.,TRBJ1-5,CASSLDSYSNQPQHF,TGTGCCAGCAGCCTCGACAGTTATAGCAATCAGCCCCAGCATTTT
.,TRBV5-1,.,TRBJ2-3,CASSLGQSTDTQYF,TGCGCCAGCAGCTTGGGACAAAGCACAGATACGCAGTATTTT
.,TRBV4-1,.,TRBJ1-5,CASSQVRDTSRPQHF,TGCGCCAGCAGCCAAGTCCGGGACACCTCTAGGCCCCAGCATTTT
.,TRBV28,TRBD1,TRBJ2-3,CASSSLSDRGPSTDTQYF,TGTGCCAGCAGTTCACTATCGGACAGGGGGCCTAGCACAGATACGCAGTATTTT
.,TRBV10-1,.,TRBJ2-3,CASSDLAGRDTQYF,TGCGCCAGCAGTGACTTGGCGGGAAGAGATACGCAGTATTTT
.,TRBV10-3,TRBD1,TRBJ1-6,CAISESTGEVSPLHF,TGTGCCATCAGTGAGTCGACAGGGGAGGTTTCACCCCTCCACTTT
.,TRBV15,TRBD2,TRBJ2-1,CATSRDLSGRYNEQFF,TGTGCCACCAGCAGAGATCTTAGCGGGAGGTACAATGAGCAGTTCTTC
.,TRBV4-2,TRBD2,TRBJ2-1,CASSLTSGQSSYNEQFF,TGTGCCAGCAGCCTCACTAGCGGTCAGAGCTCCTACAATGAGCAGTTCTTC
.,TRBV30,.,TRBJ1-1,CAWSDWYSAGEAFF,TGTGCCTGGAGTGATTGGTATTCGGCAGGGGAAGCTTTCTTT
.,TRBV5-1,TRBD2,TRBJ2-7,CASSVQPSGTSYEQYF,TGCGCCAGCAGCGTCCAACCTAGCGGAACCTCCTACGAGCAGTACTTC
once,TRBV6-5,.,TRBJ1-2,CASKDTTNYGYTF,TGTGCCAGCAAAGACACGACTAACTATGGCTACACCTTC
.,TRBV7-3,TRBD2,TRBJ2-1,CASRGDRPGLAPYNEQFF,TGTGCCAGCAGGGGGGATAGACCGGGACTAGCCCCCTACAATGAGCAGTTCTTC
.,TRBV12-3/TRBV12-4,.,TRBJ2-5,CASTPEVRETQYF,TGTGCCAGCACCCCTGAGGTGAGAGAGACCCAGTACTTC
once,TRBV27,.,TRBJ1-2,CASSPTGIYGYTF,TGTGCCAGCAGCCCCACAGGGATCTATGGCTACACCTTC
.,TRBV10-3,TRBD2,TRBJ2-2,CAITTSGSTGELFF,TGTGCCATCACGACTAGCGGGAGCACCGGGGAGCTGTTTTTT
.,TRBV3-1/TRBV3-2,TRBD1,TRBJ2-2,CASSQTGGTGELFF,TGTGCCAGCAGCCAAACAGGGGGCACCGGGGAGCTGTTTTTT
.,TRBV3-1/TRBV3-2,TRBD2,TRBJ2-1,CASSQDTSGRLNEQFF,TGTGCCAGCAGCCAAGATACGAGCGGGAGGCTCAATGAGCAGTTCTTC